This T cell receptor (beta chain) was sequenced for a study of blood T cell repertoires in COVID-19. Turning to the study itself: From the United States, Italy and Spain came samples of acute and convalescent COVID-19. T cells, B-cell-depleted T cells, or PBMCs supplied cDNA or gDNA.

Method: immunoSEQ multiplex PCR; TCRdb's copy keeps in-frame clones and lacks some. Of under 200,000 clones in the sample, around nine tenths were seen once. Per germline, CDR1 LNHDA and CDR2 SQIVND (reference sequence). The CDR3 extends over 15 amino acids. V was trimmed by 5 bases and J by 0 bases, leaving 11 bases between them. Sequencing was carried out using peripheral blood. The chain recombines TRBV19 with TRBJ1-5; D remains unclear. The TCR comes from a man aged 50 or older with acute or convalescent COVID-19. The CDR3 region is CASSVMSGSNQPQHF. CDR3 nucleotide sequence: TGTGCCAGTAGTGTCATGAGTGGTAGCAATCAGCCCCAGCATTTT.